The 2 T cell receptor beta chains below all came from one sample that was sequenced in a study of OX40 agonist ivuxolimab in advanced cancers. TCRdb keeps only in-frame clones here, not all; method: immunoSEQ multiplex PCR. The sample shows about 27,000 clones, over 70% of them seen only once. The specimen was CD4+ or CD8+ T cells sorted from blood, collected in a trial of the OX40 agonist ivuxolimab. The receptors were sampled from an adult with an advanced solid tumor such as melanoma, head and neck, liver or kidney cancer.

V is TRBV19 and J is TRBJ2-5; tentative D call: TRBD1 (5 bases). V lost 3 bases to trimming and J lost 5 bases, with 10 bases between them. CDR1 is LNHDA and CDR2 is SQIVND in the germline V gene (reference sequence). The CDR3 length is 13 residues. CDR3 sequence (DNA): TGTGCCAGTAGTATCTCCAGGGATGAGACCCAGTACTTC. Amino acid sequence: CASSISRDETQYF.

The chain joins TRBV19 to TRBJ2-2; D unclear. The V end was cut by 10 bases, the J end by 0 bases, with 18 bases between. The germline V gene encodes CDR1 LNHDA and CDR2 SQIVND (reference sequence). The CDR3 has 16 residues. The CDR3 sequence is CATDSRQFANTGELFF. Written as DNA, the CDR3 is TGTGCCACCGATTCAAGACAATTCGCGAACACCGGGGAGCTGTTTTTT.